The rows below give T cell receptor beta chains drawn from one sample of a study of early T cells in non-severe SARS-CoV-2 infection. TCRdb re-called the 5' RACE reads with MiXCR, one entry per CDR3 protein. The table lists roughly 69,000 distinct CDR3 sequences, 9.5% of them singletons, with 5.9% in the top ten. Sequenced: whole blood. The receptor source for this set is an adult who was a healthcare worker with PCR-confirmed SARS-CoV-2 infection or an uninfected control (not recorded which). The CDR3 runs from the conserved cysteine through the conserved F or W. The D gene is left open where the match is weak. Some rows mark clone size as missing; the rest say once, few, many or name a class of expanded clone.

cdr3_aa: CASSIHRENTEAFF
cdr3_nt: TGTGCCAGCAGCATCCACAGGGAGAACACTGAAGCTTTCTTT
v_call: TRBV13
clone_size: many
j_call: TRBJ1-1
d_call: .

cdr3_aa: CASSRQRLNEKLFF
cdr3_nt: TGTGCCAGCAGTCGACAGAGACTTAATGAAAAACTGTTTTTT
v_call: TRBV11-2
clone_size: .
j_call: TRBJ1-4
d_call: .

cdr3_aa: CASSLRGGSGNEQFF
cdr3_nt: TGTGCCAGCAGCCTTAGGGGCGGGAGTGGTAATGAGCAGTTCTTC
v_call: TRBV5-6
clone_size: .
j_call: TRBJ2-1
d_call: TRBD2

cdr3_aa: CASSQSGLAGDDEQFF
cdr3_nt: TGCGCCAGCAGCCAAAGTGGCCTAGCGGGAGACGATGAGCAGTTCTTC
v_call: TRBV4-1
clone_size: many
j_call: TRBJ2-1
d_call: TRBD2

cdr3_aa: CSARQGGGTEAFF
cdr3_nt: TGCAGTGCAAGACAGGGCGGGGGCACTGAAGCTTTCTTT
v_call: TRBV20-1
clone_size: many
j_call: TRBJ1-1
d_call: TRBD1

cdr3_aa: CSASGKASWGTDTQYF
cdr3_nt: TGCAGTGCTAGCGGGAAGGCCTCATGGGGCACAGATACGCAGTATTTT
v_call: TRBV20-1
clone_size: many
j_call: TRBJ2-3
d_call: .

cdr3_aa: CASSESQGREQYF
cdr3_nt: TGTGCCAGCAGTGAAAGTCAGGGAAGAGAGCAGTACTTC
v_call: TRBV2
clone_size: few
j_call: TRBJ2-7
d_call: .

cdr3_aa: CASSTTSGFFSTDTQYF
cdr3_nt: TGTGCCAGCAGCACGACTAGCGGGTTTTTTAGCACAGATACGCAGTATTTT
v_call: TRBV7-2
clone_size: many
j_call: TRBJ2-3
d_call: TRBD2

cdr3_aa: CATSDSPDQETQYF
cdr3_nt: TGTGCCACCAGTGATTCTCCGGATCAAGAGACCCAGTACTTC
v_call: TRBV24-1
clone_size: many
j_call: TRBJ2-5
d_call: .

cdr3_aa: CASSDSAGSDTQYF
cdr3_nt: TGTGCCAGCAGTGACTCTGCAGGGTCAGATACGCAGTATTTT
v_call: TRBV6-4
clone_size: .
j_call: TRBJ2-3
d_call: .

cdr3_aa: CASSLQGAGEKLFF
cdr3_nt: TGTGCCAGCAGCCTACAGGGGGCAGGGGAAAAACTGTTTTTT
v_call: TRBV27
clone_size: .
j_call: TRBJ1-4
d_call: TRBD1